These 22 T cell receptor beta chains were all obtained from the same sample, sequenced in a study of cytomegalovirus exposure and HLA in healthy donors listed by TCRdb under 2017. Library prep was done by the immunoSEQ multiplex PCR assay. The table was pulled from immuneACCESS by TCRdb, which kept in-frame rearrangements only. Such tables lose some clones; where checked, under half of the loss comes from unresolved V genes, and the rest has no known cause. For this sample the table gives tens of thousands of clones, of which over 85% were detected only once. The ten biggest clones cover around 8% of the sample. Input material: PBMCs. All receptors derive from a woman between 18 and 29 years old in good health and CMV-seropositive.

With regard to this clone: A read error may account for a junction end that differs from germline. The gene calls are TRBV7-7 and TRBJ2-5; 9 nucleotides match TRBD2. The CDR3 runs 15 residues. Germline assignment: CDR1 SSHAT and CDR2 FNYEAQ (reference sequence). The CDR3 loop is CASSVSGTSLVTQYF. CDR3 sequence (DNA): TGTGCTAGCAGCGTATCCGGGACTAGCTTGGTGACCCAGTACTTC.

The genes are TRBV4-1 and TRBJ2-5, with D possibly being TRBD2 (6 bases). Looked up from germline, CDR1 is MGHRA and CDR2 is YSYEKL. The V gene lost 3 bases and the J gene lost 3 bases, with 14 bases spanning the gap. The CDR3 loop spans 15 amino acids. The CDR3 spells CASSQREGSKETQYF. In DNA, the CDR3 is TGCGCCAGCAGCCAGCGGGAAGGGTCGAAAGAGACCCAGTACTTC.

The chain has TRBV19 and TRBJ2-3; a weak D match, TRBD2 (6 bases). CDR1 and CDR2 from the germline V gene are LNHDA and SQIVND (reference sequence). The CDR3 consists of 14 residues. V gave up 9 bases and J gave up 1 base, with 14 bases separating them. The CDR3 loop reads CASTPRGGTDTQYF. The CDR3 nucleotides read TGTGCCAGCACCCCCCGCGGGGGCACAGATACGCAGTATTTT.

The sample holds a few counts of this clone. CDR3 sequence (DNA): TGTGCCAGCAGCCCCGTACAAACAAGTTCCTACGAGCAGTACTTC. Protein sequence: CASSPVQTSSYEQYF. The chain couples TRBV14 to TRBJ2-7, with D unresolved. Germline-derived CDR1 and CDR2 are SGHDN and FVKESK. The CDR3 sequence is 15 residues long. The V gene lost 4 bases and the J gene lost 1 base, with 14 bases spanning the gap. Based on the CDR3 plus reference TRBV14 and TRBJ2-7, the full variable domain is EAGVTQFPSHSVIEKGQTVTLRCDPISGHDNLYWYRRVMGKEIKFLLHFVKESKQDESGMPNNRFLAERTGGTYSTLKVQPAELEDSGVYFCASSPVQTSSYEQYFGPGTRLTVT.

The rearrangement links TRBV30 to TRBJ2-1; the D gene is possibly TRBD2 (6 bases). The V and J ends lost 3 bases and 4 bases respectively, with 22 bases between them. From germline, CDR1 is GTSNPN and CDR2 SVGIG (reference sequence). The CDR3 runs to 17 residues. The CDR3 is CAWRPGNRDWRYNEQFF. The CDR3 DNA reads TGTGCCTGGAGGCCGGGTAACCGGGACTGGCGTTACAATGAGCAGTTCTTC. The full variable domain, its missing parts supplied by reference TRBV30 and TRBJ2-1, is SQTIHQWPATLVQPVGSPLSLECTVEGTSNPNLYWYRQAAGRGLQLLFYSVGIGQISSEVPQNLSASRPQDRQFILSSKKLLLSDSGFYLCAWRPGNRDWRYNEQFFGPGTRLTVL.

The genes are TRBV2 and TRBJ1-1, with TRBD1 as a possible D gene (5 bases). The CDR3 runs to 14 residues. The V gene lost 7 bases and the J gene lost 3 bases, with 15 bases spanning the gap. Germline assignment: CDR1 SNHLY and CDR2 FYNNEI. CDR3 region: CASNAEGRHTEAFF. In DNA, the CDR3 is TGTGCCAGCAATGCCGAGGGGAGGCACACTGAAGCTTTCTTT.

V and J are TRBV29-1 and TRBJ2-3, with 8 positions matching TRBD1. In germline, CDR1 is SQVTM, CDR2 ANQGSEA. This CDR3 comprises 13 residues. Unmatched junction bases numbered 4, after V lost 6 bases and J lost 2 bases. The CDR3 sequence: CSVRTGPTDTQYF. CDR3 bases: TGCAGCGTAAGGACAGGGCCCACAGATACGCAGTATTTT.

This chain connects TRBV30 to TRBJ1-1; 10 nucleotides match TRBD1. The germline V gene encodes CDR1 GTSNPN and CDR2 SVGIG (reference sequence). Trimming took 2 bases from V and 3 from J; bases not matched to a gene: 6. The CDR3 runs 15 residues. Written as DNA, the CDR3 is TGTGCCTGGAGTTTTACCGGGACAGGGGACACTGAAGCTTTCTTT. Translation: CAWSFTGTGDTEAFF.

This chain joins TRBV18 and TRBJ2-7; 8 bases match TRBD2. The V segment lost 8 bases and the J segment 2 bases; nucleotides outside the gene matches: 8. Germline CDR1 is KGHSH and CDR2 is LQKENI. CDR3 size: 14 residues. Written as DNA, the CDR3 is TGTGCCAGCCAGATCCGGGGGGGCCCCTACGAGCAGTACTTC. It translates to CASQIRGGPYEQYF. Full variable domain (remainder filled in from reference TRBV18 and TRBJ2-7): NAGVMQNPRHLVRRRGQEARLRCSPMKGHSHVYWYRQLPEEGLKFMVYLQKENIIDESGMPKERFSAEFPKEGPSILRIQQVVRGDSAAYFCASQIRGGPYEQYFGPGTRLTVT.

By share, this clone counts as large. The chain combines TRBV5-5 with TRBJ1-2; 7 positions match TRBD1. In germline, CDR1 is SGHKS, CDR2 YYEKEE (reference sequence). V lost 2 bases and J lost 6; bases outside the gene matches: 10. This CDR3 is 15 amino acids long. Here the CDR3 DNA reads TGTGCCAGCAGCTTTACGGCAGGGGGGTGGAATGGCTACACCTTC. Its translation is CASSFTAGGWNGYTF.

J is TRBJ2-1 and V is TRBV28; no clear D. Trimming stripped 5 bases from V and 3 bases from J, with 11 bases between. Germline CDR1 and CDR2: MDHEN and SYDVKM. The CDR3 sequence is 14 residues long. Written as DNA, the CDR3 is TGTGCCAGCAGTCGTGTTCATAGCTACAATGAGCAGTTCTTC. Amino acid sequence: CASSRVHSYNEQFF.

The chain uses TRBV10-3 and TRBJ2-7; maybe TRBD1 (6 bases). CDR3 length: 15 residues. Deletions cut 6 bases from V and 2 bases from J, with 17 bases between. Germline CDR1 and CDR2: ENHRY and SYGVKD. The CDR3 protein is CAIRGASDSPYEQYF. CDR3 DNA: TGTGCCATCAGGGGGGCCTCGGACAGTCCCTACGAGCAGTACTTC.

The CDR3 region is CASKDRVTYEQYF. The CDR3 DNA follows: TGTGCCAGCAAAGACAGGGTGACCTACGAGCAGTACTTC. The chain uses TRBV6-5 and TRBJ2-7; 7 bases match TRBD1. The junction had 5 bases not matched to a gene; V was cut back by 7 bases and J by 2 bases. Germline-derived CDR1 and CDR2 are MNHEY and SVGAGI. The length of the CDR3 is 13 residues.

This clone was seen more than once but under ten times. DNA of the CDR3: TGTGCCAGCAGTGAAGCGGAGACAGGGGCCTATGGCTACACCTTC. This translates into CASSEAETGAYGYTF. The J gene is TRBJ1-2, the V gene TRBV6-1, with 8 bases that match TRBD1. V shed 0 bases and J 4 bases; nucleotides not matched to a gene: 4. The CDR3 consists of 15 residues. Germline CDR1 reads MNHNS; CDR2 reads SASEGT.

The V call is TRBV10-3, the J call TRBJ2-3; 7 nucleotides line up with TRBD1. Trimming took 2 bases from V and 2 from J; bases not matched to a gene: 7. Germline V gene data show CDR1 as ENHRY and CDR2 as SYGVKD. The CDR3 sequence is 16 residues long. The CDR3 nucleotides read TGTGCCATCAGTGAGGCCCGACAGGGCCTCACAGATACGCAGTATTTT. This codes for CAISEARQGLTDTQYF.

V gene TRBV6-1 combines with J gene TRBJ1-4, with D possibly matching TRBD1 (5 bases). Germline CDR1 and CDR2: MNHNS and SASEGT. The CDR3 runs to 13 residues. Trimming pared 10 bases from V and 7 bases from J, leaving 16 bases between. The CDR3 loop is CATELDTTEKLFF. In DNA form, the CDR3 reads TGTGCCACCGAGCTGGACACGACTGAAAAACTGTTTTTT.

The chain couples TRBV2 to TRBJ1-6; 7 bases map to TRBD1. Germline trimming cut 7 bases from V and 3 bases from J; bases unmatched to any gene: 9. Looked up from germline, CDR1 is SNHLY and CDR2 is FYNNEI. This CDR3 region has 16 residues. In DNA, the CDR3 is TGTGCCAGCACCTCCTCCGGGACAGTCTATAATTCACCCCTCCACTTT. Protein product: CASTSSGTVYNSPLHF.

This CDR3 is CATALGQGSGEQYF. CDR3 nucleotide sequence: TGTGCCACCGCATTGGGACAGGGGTCGGGGGAGCAGTACTTC. The chain carries TRBV10-3 and TRBJ2-5, with 10 bases lining up with TRBD1. The germline gives CDR1 ENHRY, CDR2 SYGVKD. The CDR3 contains 14 residues. Unmatched junction bases numbered 16, after V lost 10 bases and J lost 11 bases.

This chain links TRBV5-1 with TRBJ2-5; possibly TRBD1 for D (6 bases). The CDR3 loop spans 14 amino acids. Germline CDR1 SGHRS, CDR2 YFSETQ. The ends were cut back, 2 bases at V and 1 base at J, with 9 bases in the middle. The CDR3 sequence is CASSFDRSQETQYF. CDR3 nucleotides: TGCGCCAGCAGCTTTGACAGGTCCCAAGAGACCCAGTACTTC.

The rearrangement joins TRBV7-9 to TRBJ1-6, with 8 bases fitting TRBD1. Trimming cost V 5 bases and J 0 bases; bases outside gene matches: 12. Looked up from germline, CDR1 is SEHNR and CDR2 is FQNEAQ (reference sequence). The CDR3 spans 19 residues. The CDR3 spells CASSQAQQGGSSYNSPLHF. In DNA form, the CDR3 reads TGTGCCAGCAGCCAAGCTCAACAGGGGGGGAGCTCCTATAATTCACCCCTCCACTTT.

The chain couples TRBV7-8 to TRBJ2-5, with 8 bases matching TRBD1. The CDR3 totals 17 residues. Per the germline V gene, CDR1 is SGHVS and CDR2 is FQNEAQ. The trim removed 5 bases at V and 5 bases at J, leaving 16 bases unmatched. The CDR3 sequence is CASSPTTGQAGPETQYF. The CDR3, as DNA: TGTGCCAGCAGCCCAACAACGGGACAGGCAGGTCCCGAGACCCAGTACTTC. The full variable domain, in which reference TRBV7-8 and TRBJ2-5 provide the parts outside the CDR3, is GAGVSQSPRYKVAKRGQDVALRCDPISGHVSLFWYQQALGQGPEFLTYFQNEAQLDKSGLPSDRFFAERPEGSVSTLKIQRTQQEDSAVYLCASSPTTGQAGPETQYFGPGTRLLVL.

The rearrangement uses TRBV19 and TRBJ2-1; D unresolved. The germline V gene encodes CDR1 LNHDA and CDR2 SQIVND (reference sequence). V was clipped by 9 bases and J by 3 bases, with 6 bases between them. This CDR3 comprises 11 residues. The CDR3: CASSRYNEQFF. Written as DNA, the CDR3 is TGTGCCAGCAGTCGCTACAATGAGCAGTTCTTC. Supplemented by reference TRBV19 and TRBJ2-1, the full variable domain reads DGGITQSPKYLFRKEGQNVTLSCEQNLNHDAMYWYRQDPGQGLRLIYYSQIVNDFQKGDIAEGYSVSREKKESFPLTVTSAQKNPTAFYLCASSRYNEQFFGPGTRLTVL.